The rows below give T cell receptor beta chains drawn from one sample of a study of cytotoxic CD8 clonotypes in ibrutinib-treated CLL. Some clones are missing from TCRdb's copy, which holds only in-frame ones; the method was immunoSEQ multiplex PCR. The data show some 140,000 clones, about 91% seen once. The input for sequencing was PBMCs, taken after 12 months of ibrutinib treatment. These receptors came from a human donor with chronic lymphocytic leukemia. CDR3s include the opening cysteine and the closing phenylalanine or tryptophan. Each record gives: clone size, J gene, D gene, V gene, CDR3 protein, CDR3 DNA. A D gene is named only where the DNA matches it firmly. Size is stated for part of the rows, as once, few or many counts, or as a class when the clone is expanded.

few TRBJ1-3 TRBD1 TRBV29-1 CSVGTLGQGVSGNTIYF TGCAGCGTTGGGACCCTGGGACAGGGAGTAAGTGGAAACACCATATATTTT
. TRBJ1-2 TRBD1 TRBV10-3 CAISDPGQFLGVYGYTF TGTGCCATCAGTGATCCGGGACAGTTTTTAGGTGTCTATGGCTACACCTTC
. TRBJ2-3 . TRBV7-2 CASSFPSTDTQYF TGTGCCAGCAGCTTCCCCAGCACAGATACGCAGTATTTT
. TRBJ1-5 . TRBV6-5 CASSARTDLPQHF TGTGCCAGCAGTGCCAGGACCGACCTGCCCCAGCATTTT
. TRBJ2-7 TRBD2 TRBV7-9 CASSLGLGAEQYF TGTGCCAGCAGCTTGGGACTAGGGGCCGAGCAGTACTTC
. TRBJ2-3 . TRBV5-1 CASSFSGFGDTQYF TGCGCCAGCAGCTTTTCAGGGTTTGGAGATACGCAGTATTTT
once TRBJ1-1 . TRBV5-1 CASSLSDTSEAFF TGCGCCAGCAGCTTGTCGGACACCAGTGAAGCTTTCTTT
once TRBJ2-5 . TRBV28 CASSREPVTQYF TGTGCCAGCAGCCGGGAACCTGTGACCCAGTACTTC
. TRBJ2-7 . TRBV19 CASKVTGDPSYEQYF TGTGCCAGTAAGGTAACGGGAGATCCCTCCTACGAGCAGTACTTC
. TRBJ1-1 . TRBV19 CASSISGLNFMNTEAFF TGTGCCAGTAGTATATCGGGACTCAACTTCATGAACACTGAAGCTTTCTTT
once TRBJ1-5 . TRBV4-3 CASSQDGIRNQPQHF TGCGCCAGCAGCCAAGATGGGATCCGCAATCAGCCCCAGCATTTT
. TRBJ1-1 . TRBV19 CASSIAGRITEAFF TGTGCCAGTAGTATAGCTGGGAGGATCACTGAAGCTTTCTTT
. TRBJ2-3 TRBD2 TRBV7-9 CASSLGLAGADTQYF TGTGCCAGCAGCCTAGGACTAGCGGGGGCAGATACGCAGTATTTT
. TRBJ2-5 . TRBV28 CASRNNQETQYF TGTGCCAGCAGGAACAACCAAGAGACCCAGTACTTC
. TRBJ2-5 TRBD1 TRBV10-3 CANSPTGNEETQYF TGTGCCAACAGTCCGACAGGGAATGAAGAGACCCAGTACTTC
. TRBJ2-3 TRBD2 TRBV11-2 CASSETSGSTTDTQYF TGTGCCAGCAGCGAGACTAGCGGGAGTACCACAGATACGCAGTATTTT
. TRBJ1-4 . TRBV7-9 CASSPSGEKLFF TGTGCCAGCAGCCCCTCCGGTGAAAAACTGTTTTTT
. TRBJ1-1 . TRBV7-6 CASSFEDSTEAFF TGTGCCAGCAGCTTCGAAGACTCCACTGAAGCTTTCTTT
. TRBJ2-5 TRBD1 TRBV27 CASSYTGGETQYF TGTGCCAGCAGCTATACAGGGGGTGAGACCCAGTACTTC
. TRBJ2-2 TRBD1 TRBV30 CAWDRDRGAGELFF TGTGCCTGGGACCGGGACAGGGGGGCCGGGGAGCTGTTTTTT
. TRBJ1-1 . TRBV27 CASSLRQDRTEAFF TGTGCCAGCAGTCTCAGACAAGATCGGACTGAAGCTTTCTTT
. TRBJ2-7 TRBD1 TRBV27 CASSLGQALSYEQYF TGTGCCAGCAGTTTGGGACAGGCCCTCTCCTACGAGCAGTACTTC
. TRBJ2-7 TRBD1 TRBV6-4 CASSRTGALAVFVEQYF TGTGCCAGCAGCCGGACAGGGGCCCTAGCGGTGTTCGTCGAGCAGTACTTC
. TRBJ2-7 . TRBV11-3 CANPSPAYEQYF TGTGCCAACCCTTCACCCGCTTACGAGCAGTACTTC
. TRBJ2-1 TRBD2 TRBV11-3 CASSGRREHNEQFF TGTGCCAGCAGTGGTAGGCGGGAGCACAATGAGCAGTTCTTC
. TRBJ1-2 . TRBV5-1 CASSPNTYGYTF TGCGCCAGCAGCCCGAACACCTATGGCTACACCTTC
. TRBJ1-1 . TRBV27 CASNSGYGRMNTEAFF TGTGCCAGCAATTCAGGGTATGGGCGTATGAACACTGAAGCTTTCTTT
. TRBJ2-7 TRBD1 TRBV19 CASSPGTGRYEQYF TGTGCCAGTAGCCCTGGGACAGGTCGGTACGAGCAGTACTTC
. TRBJ2-7 . TRBV27 CASSLRGGTYEQYF TGTGCCAGCAGTTTAAGGGGCGGAACCTACGAGCAGTACTTC
. TRBJ1-5 . TRBV27 CASRQGLSNQPQHF TGTGCCAGCAGGCAGGGGTTGAGCAATCAGCCCCAGCATTTT
. TRBJ1-1 . TRBV29-1 CSVGGPTEAFF TGCAGCGTTGGCGGGCCCACTGAAGCTTTCTTT
. TRBJ2-7 . TRBV6-1 CASSREVATGWYF TGTGCCAGCAGCCGAGAGGTCGCAACGGGCTGGTACTTC
. TRBJ2-7 . TRBV4-3 CASSQGGQLSYEQYF TGCGCCAGCAGCCAAGGGGGACAACTATCCTACGAGCAGTACTTC
. TRBJ1-1 . TRBV5-1 CASSFNGETEAFF TGCGCCAGCAGCTTTAACGGGGAAACTGAAGCTTTCTTT
few TRBJ2-5 TRBD1 TRBV5-1 CASSSGQGKYETQYF TGCGCCAGCAGCTCCGGACAGGGGAAGTACGAGACCCAGTACTTC
. TRBJ1-1 . TRBV6-5 CASSPTANTEAFF TGTGCCAGCAGTCCGACAGCGAACACTGAAGCTTTCTTT
. TRBJ2-1 TRBD2 TRBV5-1 CASSSGTSGRIYNEQFF TGCGCCAGCAGCTCCGGGACTAGCGGGAGAATCTACAATGAGCAGTTCTTC
. TRBJ2-1 . TRBV10-2 CASATRGDEQFF TGCGCCAGCGCGACTCGCGGGGATGAGCAGTTCTTC
. TRBJ1-3 TRBD1 TRBV12-5 CASGLGTGGGNTIYF TGTGCTAGTGGTTTGGGGACAGGCGGTGGAAACACCATATATTTT
. TRBJ1-5 . TRBV19 CASSGGRQSSNQPQHF TGTGCCAGTAGTGGGGGTAGGCAGAGTAGCAATCAGCCCCAGCATTTT
. TRBJ1-5 . TRBV18 CASSPAGQHQPQHF TGTGCCAGCTCACCAGCGGGTCAGCATCAGCCCCAGCATTTT
. TRBJ2-1 . TRBV6-6 CASSVRSGSGEQFF TGTGCCAGCAGTGTCCGCTCGGGGTCGGGTGAGCAGTTCTTC
. TRBJ2-2 TRBD1 TRBV7-7 CASSLNRDRGHVGELFF TGTGCTAGCAGCCTCAACCGGGACAGGGGGCATGTCGGGGAGCTGTTTTTT
. TRBJ2-1 TRBD2 TRBV19 CASRISGSGNEQFF TGTGCCAGTAGGATTAGCGGGAGCGGGAATGAGCAGTTCTTC
once TRBJ2-7 TRBD1 TRBV28 CASRSFGNRGDSYEQYF TGTGCCAGCAGGTCCTTTGGAAACAGGGGCGACTCCTACGAGCAGTACTTC
. TRBJ1-4 . TRBV7-9 CASRRSGDITNEKLFF TGTGCCAGCAGACGCTCTGGGGACATAACTAATGAAAAACTGTTTTTT
. TRBJ2-7 . TRBV2 CASSVKTDTYEQYF TGTGCCAGCAGTGTGAAGACAGATACCTACGAGCAGTACTTC
. TRBJ2-7 TRBD1 TRBV30 CAWTLAGQGSEQYF TGTGCCTGGACACTGGCGGGACAGGGCAGCGAGCAGTACTTC
. TRBJ2-1 TRBD1 TRBV7-9 CASSLVRTGRNEQFF TGTGCCAGCAGCTTAGTAAGGACAGGGAGGAATGAGCAGTTCTTC
. TRBJ1-1 . TRBV30 CAWSVRTGVNTEAFF TGTGCCTGGAGTGTACGTACAGGCGTGAACACTGAAGCTTTCTTT
. TRBJ2-1 TRBD2 TRBV7-3 CASSGGTSGVNEQFF TGTGCCAGCAGCGGAGGGACTAGCGGAGTCAATGAGCAGTTCTTC
. TRBJ1-1 . TRBV6-5 CASSNFGRPNTEAFF TGTGCCAGCAGTAATTTCGGACGGCCGAACACTGAAGCTTTCTTT